This entry lists 10 T cell receptor beta chains sequenced from one sample in a study of blood T cell repertoires in COVID-19. The method was immunoSEQ multiplex PCR; TCRdb's version includes in-frame clones alone and lacks a portion of them. The table includes hundreds of thousands of clones, 90% detected once. Sequenced: peripheral blood. Every receptor here comes from a woman between 35 and 50 years old with COVID-19, enrolled during active disease.

The chain carries TRBV5-1 and TRBJ2-1, with a possible D match to TRBD1 (6 bases). Trimming pared 3 bases from V and 3 bases from J, leaving 7 bases between. Germline V gene lookup returns CDR1 SGHRS and CDR2 YFSETQ. The CDR3 length is 13 residues. CDR3: CASSSDSYNEQFF. For the CDR3, the DNA is TGCGCCAGCAGCTCGGACAGCTACAATGAGCAGTTCTTC.

The chain recombines TRBV28 with TRBJ1-4; the match to TRBD1 covers 7 bases. This CDR3 spans 15 amino acids. CDR1 is MDHEN and CDR2 is SYDVKM in the germline V gene. With V trimmed by 6 bases and J by 6 bases, 10 bases remained unmatched. In DNA form, the CDR3 reads TGTGCCAGCAGCACAGTAGAGGGGGCGGATGAAAAACTGTTTTTT. It codes for CASSTVEGADEKLFF.

The rearrangement links TRBV18 to TRBJ1-1; D is ambiguous. Trimming stripped 3 bases from V and 2 bases from J, with 13 bases between. Germline CDR1 and CDR2: KGHSH and LQKENI. This CDR3 spans 15 amino acids. The CDR3 protein is CASSPFGEGNTEAFF. The CDR3 coding sequence is TGTGCCAGCTCACCCTTTGGGGAGGGCAACACTGAAGCTTTCTTT. Combining the CDR3 with reference TRBV18 and TRBJ1-1 gives the whole variable domain NAGVMQNPRHLVRRRGQEARLRCSPMKGHSHVYWYRQLPEEGLKFMVYLQKENIIDESGMPKERFSAEFPKEGPSILRIQQVVRGDSAAYFCASSPFGEGNTEAFFGQGTRLTVV.

V and J are TRBV7-2 and TRBJ2-4, with a tentative D call TRBD1 (6 bases). Germline V lookup: CDR1 SGHTA, CDR2 FQGNSA. With 2 bases removed from V and 0 bases from J, the gap between germline ends came to 17 bases. This CDR3 comprises 18 residues. CDR3 coding DNA: TGTGCCAGCAGCTTATTTAGTGGGGGCGGTGTAGCCAAAAACATTCAGTACTTC. This gives the protein CASSLFSGGGVAKNIQYF.

This rearrangement joins TRBV28 to TRBJ2-3; 7 bases are a match to TRBD1. The germline CDR1 and CDR2 sequences are MDHEN and SYDVKM. CDR3 size: 16 residues. V shed 10 bases, J shed 0 bases, and the junction held 13 bases outside the gene matches. CDR3 in DNA: TGTGCCACCACCCTAGGGGGCGGTGCTAGCACAGATACGCAGTATTTT. Protein: CATTLGGGASTDTQYF.

V usage is TRBV4-3 and J usage is TRBJ2-2, with a weak D call TRBD1 (5 bases). The CDR3 extends over 17 amino acids. Trimming pared 0 bases from V and 8 bases from J, leaving 19 bases between. Looked up from germline, CDR1 is LGHNA and CDR2 is YSLEER. The CDR3 reads CASSQEWGPSIWGELFF. The CDR3 DNA reads TGCGCCAGCAGCCAAGAATGGGGCCCCTCGATTTGGGGGGAGCTGTTTTTT.

This clone is a singleton in its sample. This chain connects TRBV3-1 (or the pseudogene TRBV3-2) to TRBJ2-1; D gene ambiguous. The germline V gene has CDR1 LGHDT and CDR2 YNNKEL (reference sequence). Trimming stripped 1 base from V and 0 bases from J, with 16 bases between. There are 18 residues in the CDR3. CDR3 sequence reads: CASSQAEMAASSYNEQFF. As DNA, the CDR3 is TGTGCCAGCAGCCAAGCGGAGATGGCGGCTAGCTCCTACAATGAGCAGTTCTTC.

A single count supports this clone. The rearrangement joins TRBV19 to TRBJ2-2, with 11 bases aligning to TRBD1. Germline lookup yields CDR1 LNHDA and CDR2 SQIVND (reference sequence). The ends lost 8 bases at V and 6 bases at J; junction bases unmatched: 8. The CDR3 spans 15 residues. CDR3 bases: TGTGCCAGTCGCCAGGACAGGGGGCGAGCCGGGGAGCTGTTTTTT. Translating gives CASRQDRGRAGELFF.

Of note for this clone: This sample includes further DNA sequences coding for the same CDR3. The chain combines TRBV7-2 with TRBJ1-1; TRBD1 matches at 8 bases. This CDR3 has 17 residues. The trim removed 5 bases at V and 5 bases at J, leaving 16 bases unmatched. Germline V gene sequence: CDR1 SGHTA, CDR2 FQGNSA. CDR3 DNA sequence: TGTGCCAGCAGCCTTTTTACCCACAGGGGGAGGGGAACTGAAGCTTTCTTT. Translating it yields CASSLFTHRGRGTEAFF.

The rearrangement links TRBV11-2 to TRBJ2-7; D uncertain. The CDR3 length is 14 residues. Germline V lookup: CDR1 SGHAT, CDR2 FQNNGV. V lost 5 bases and J lost 4, with 15 bases in between. The CDR3 DNA sequence: TGTGCCAGCAGCCGTACCAAAAGAGAATACGAGCAGTACTTC. This sequence encodes CASSRTKREYEQYF.